The sequence of this T cell receptor (beta chain) was determined in a study of cytotoxic CD8 clonotypes in ibrutinib-treated CLL. TCRdb's table, derived via immunoSEQ multiplex PCR, lists solely in-frame clones and lacks some. The sample lists 130,000 or so clones, over 60% seen once, with 13% in the top ten. This clone was detected a few times. The target antigen is unknown. Overall study results and limits: Baseline clonality was higher than in age-matched healthy donors and moved in step with circulating CD8+ T-cell counts.

Trimming took 6 bases from V and 4 from J; bases not matched to a gene: 4. Germline CDR1 KGHSH, CDR2 LQKENI. The CDR3 runs to 14 residues. The chain links TRBV18 to TRBJ1-2; 11 bases align to TRBD1. This TCR was sampled from a human donor with chronic lymphocytic leukemia. Sequencing was performed on PBMCs, taken after 12 months of ibrutinib treatment. CDR3 amino acids: CASSPGTGGYGYTF. CDR3 DNA sequence: TGTGCCAGCTCCCCCGGGACAGGGGGCTATGGCTACACCTTC.